The clone carrying this TCR beta chain occurred a few times. The data were obtained in a study of siplizumab effects on memory and regulatory T cells. The CDR3 runs to 15 residues. V shed 4 bases and J shed 5 bases, with 13 bases lying between them. CDR1 and CDR2 (germline): SGDLS, YYNGEE. Measured with immunoSEQ multiplex PCR; TCRdb has only the in-frame clones, and not every one. The table has some 110,000 clones, 93% seen once. This TCR was recovered from a human donor in good health. The chain couples TRBV9 to TRBJ1-6; tentative D call: TRBD1 (5 bases). Sequenced material: CD4+ T cells sorted from blood. CDR3 region: CASSLQQGNNSPLHF. CDR3 sequence (DNA): TGTGCCAGCAGCCTTCAGCAGGGAAATAATTCACCCCTCCACTTT.